A single TCR beta chain is shown here with its context. The CDR3 totals 15 residues. With V trimmed by 4 bases and J by 4 bases, 6 bases remained unmatched. Germline assignment: CDR1 SGHDT and CDR2 YYEEEE. Sequencing used immunoSEQ multiplex PCR; TCRdb keeps in-frame clones, though not all of them. The data show 200,000 to 250,000 clones, approximately 89% seen once. This record belongs to a study of blood T cell repertoires in COVID-19. This receptor was obtained from a woman younger than 45 who had been exposed to COVID-19. This chain links TRBV5-6 with TRBJ2-3, with TRBD2 identical over 10 bases. Sample: PBMCs or T cells enriched from blood (not recorded which). DNA for the CDR3: TGTGCCAGCAGCCTGGGACTAGCGACCTCAGATACGCAGTATTTT. It translates to CASSLGLATSDTQYF.